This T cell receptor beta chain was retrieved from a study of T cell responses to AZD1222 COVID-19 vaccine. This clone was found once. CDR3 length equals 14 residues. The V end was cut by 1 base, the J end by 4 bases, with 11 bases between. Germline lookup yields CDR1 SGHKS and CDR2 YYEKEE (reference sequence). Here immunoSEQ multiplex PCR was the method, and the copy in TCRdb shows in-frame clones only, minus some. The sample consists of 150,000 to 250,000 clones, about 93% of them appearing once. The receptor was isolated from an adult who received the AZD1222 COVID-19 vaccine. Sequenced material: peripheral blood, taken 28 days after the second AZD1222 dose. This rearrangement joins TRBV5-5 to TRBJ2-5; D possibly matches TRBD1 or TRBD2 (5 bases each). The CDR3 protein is CASSLPLGVETQYF. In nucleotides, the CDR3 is TGTGCCAGCAGCTTGCCACTAGGGGTAGAGACCCAGTACTTC. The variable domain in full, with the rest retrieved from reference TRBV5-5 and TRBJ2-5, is DAGVTQSPTHLIKTRGQQVTLRCSPISGHKSVSWYQQVLGQGPQFIFQYYEKEERGRGNFPDRFSARQFPNYSSELNVNALLLGDSALYLCASSLPLGVETQYFGPGTRLLVL.